The 15 T cell receptor beta chains below come from one sample, sequenced in a study of monozygotic twins with inflammatory bowel disease. From the 5' RACE reads, TCRdb lists one entry per CDR3 protein and no DNA. This sample's table reports around 220,000 distinct CDR3 sequences. The specimen sequenced was blood. The receptor source for this set is a human donor with ulcerative colitis or Crohn's disease, or a healthy co-twin of an affected twin (not recorded which).

The rearrangement uses TRBV19 and TRBJ1-1. This CDR3 comprises 14 residues. Germline values: CDR1 LNHDA, CDR2 SQIVND (reference sequence). The CDR3 protein is CASRRRGSPTKAFF. Using reference TRBV19 and TRBJ1-1 for the parts outside the CDR3, the full variable domain is DGGITQSPKYLFRKEGQNVTLSCEQNLNHDAMYWYRQDPGQGLRLIYYSQIVNDFQKGDIAEGYSVSREKKESFPLTVTSAQKNPTAFYLCASRRRGSPTKAFFGQGTRLTVV.

The CDR3 spells CASSYAGRETQYF. The V call is TRBV6-6, the J call TRBJ2-5; TCRdb calls TRBD1, which cannot be checked without DNA. CDR1 and CDR2 from the germline V gene are MNHNY and SVGAGI (reference sequence). The CDR3 totals 13 residues.

The V and J genes are TRBV7-2 and TRBJ2-2; there is no DNA to check the TCRdb D call of TRBD1. The CDR3 spans 17 residues. Germline V gene lookup returns CDR1 SGHTA and CDR2 FQGNSA. CDR3 protein: CASSFDFDRGDTGELFF.

CDR3 sequence: CSVEGQSNYGYTF. The J gene is TRBJ1-2, the V gene TRBV29-1. The CDR3 covers 13 residues. Per the germline V gene, CDR1 is SQVTM and CDR2 is ANQGSEA.

The chain employs TRBV15 and TRBJ2-1. The CDR3 length is 13 residues. Germline V CDR1 and CDR2: LNHNV, YYDKDF (reference sequence). The CDR3 loop reads CATNRPSDNEQFF.

The CDR3 reads CASSSGGRSTDTQYF. The rearrangement joins TRBV5-1 to TRBJ2-3; the TRBD1 assignment by TCRdb is unverifiable without DNA. Germline CDR1 SGHRS, CDR2 YFSETQ. CDR3 length: 15 residues.

This chain joins TRBV30 and TRBJ1-2; absent DNA, TCRdb's TRBD1 call cannot be checked. Germline values: CDR1 GTSNPN, CDR2 SVGIG (reference sequence). The CDR3 is 14 amino acids. CDR3: CAWSLGQGVKGYTF.

The J gene is TRBJ2-2, the V gene TRBV27; the D call of TRBD1 rests on TCRdb alone, since no DNA is present to check it. Looked up from germline, CDR1 is MNHEY and CDR2 is SMNVEV (reference sequence). The CDR3 is 14 residues long. This CDR3 reads CASSLSGGTGELFF.

The chain carries TRBV20-1 and TRBJ2-7; lacking DNA, the TRBD1 call made by TCRdb goes unchecked. The CDR3 sequence is 16 residues long. CDR1 and CDR2 (germline): DFQATT, SNEGSKA (reference sequence). The CDR3 loop reads CSASPPGRNSAYEQYF.

The CDR3 spells CASSLNEVSNEQFF. The V gene is TRBV12-3 or TRBV12-4, the J gene TRBJ2-1. The CDR3 totals 14 residues.

V usage is TRBV7-9 and J usage is TRBJ1-4. The length of the CDR3 is 14 residues. Germline V CDR1 and CDR2: SEHNR, FQNEAQ (reference sequence). CDR3 loop: CASSLHGDNEKLFF.

The chain joins TRBV9 to TRBJ1-4. The CDR3 is 16 residues long. Germline V gene lookup returns CDR1 SGDLS and CDR2 YYNGEE. This CDR3 reads CASSVGGGPTNEKLFF.

V is TRBV10-3 and J is TRBJ2-1. The CDR3 contains 14 residues. Germline assignment: CDR1 ENHRY and CDR2 SYGVKD. CDR3 region: CAINSGGPYNEQFF.

V and J are TRBV19 and TRBJ2-3. This CDR3 is 15 amino acids long. CDR1 LNHDA and CDR2 SQIVND come from the germline V gene (reference sequence). This CDR3 reads CASSIGGNSGDPSYF.

V and J are TRBV18 and TRBJ1-4. This CDR3 is 15 amino acids long. Looked up from germline, CDR1 is KGHSH and CDR2 is LQKENI. The CDR3 loop is CASSPNRATNEKLFF. Using reference TRBV18 and TRBJ1-4 for the parts outside the CDR3, the full variable domain is NAGVMQNPRHLVRRRGQEARLRCSPMKGHSHVYWYRQLPEEGLKFMVYLQKENIIDESGMPKERFSAEFPKEGPSILRIQQVVRGDSAAYFCASSPNRATNEKLFFGSGTQLSVL.